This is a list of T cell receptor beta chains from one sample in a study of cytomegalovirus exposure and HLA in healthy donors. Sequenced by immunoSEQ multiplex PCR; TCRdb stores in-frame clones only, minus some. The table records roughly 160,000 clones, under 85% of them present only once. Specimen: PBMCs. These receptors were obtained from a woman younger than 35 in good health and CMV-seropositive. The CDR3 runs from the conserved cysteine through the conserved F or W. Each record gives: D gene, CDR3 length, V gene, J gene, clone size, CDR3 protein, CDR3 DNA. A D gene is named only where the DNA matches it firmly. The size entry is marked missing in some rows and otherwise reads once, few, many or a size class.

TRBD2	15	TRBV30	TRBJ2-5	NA	CAGAPGGAGQETQYF	TGTGCCGGGGCCCCGGGGGGGGCGGGTCAAGAGACCCAGTACTTC
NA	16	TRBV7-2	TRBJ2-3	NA	CASSLGIAENTDTQYF	TGTGCCAGCAGCTTAGGTATAGCGGAGAACACAGATACGCAGTATTTT
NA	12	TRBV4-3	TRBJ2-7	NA	CASSQQGEEQYF	TGCGCCAGCAGCCAACAGGGTGAAGAGCAGTACTTC
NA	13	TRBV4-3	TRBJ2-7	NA	CASSQDFAAEQYF	TGCGCCAGCAGCCAAGATTTTGCGGCCGAGCAGTACTTC
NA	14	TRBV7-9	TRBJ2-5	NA	CSSSRGTSEETQYF	TGTTCCAGCAGCCGAGGGACATCCGAAGAGACCCAGTACTTC
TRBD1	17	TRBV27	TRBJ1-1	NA	CASSLSNSRGQNTEAFF	TGTGCCAGCAGTTTATCGAATTCCAGGGGGCAGAACACTGAAGCTTTCTTT
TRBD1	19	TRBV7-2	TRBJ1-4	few	CASSPGQGALGGTNEKLFF	TGTGCCAGCAGCCCGGGACAGGGGGCGTTAGGGGGAACTAATGAAAAACTGTTTTTT
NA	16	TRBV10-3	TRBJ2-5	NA	CAISESDAAYLGAQYF	TGTGCCATCAGTGAGTCGGACGCCGCTTACCTCGGGGCCCAGTACTTC
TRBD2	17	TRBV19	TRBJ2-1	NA	CASSIASGGAGYNEQFF	TGTGCCAGTAGTATTGCTAGCGGGGGGGCGGGCTACAATGAGCAGTTCTTC
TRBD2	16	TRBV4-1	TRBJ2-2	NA	CASSQEGGSGTGELFF	TGCGCCAGCAGCCAGGAGGGAGGGAGTGGCACCGGGGAGCTGTTTTTT
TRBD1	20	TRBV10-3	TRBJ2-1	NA	CAISESPGQGTASSYNEQFF	TGTGCCATCAGTGAGTCACCGGGACAGGGCACAGCTAGCTCCTACAATGAGCAGTTCTTC
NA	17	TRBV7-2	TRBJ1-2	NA	CASSPGSPGPSGGGYTF	TGTGCCAGCAGCCCCGGATCTCCAGGGCCTTCCGGCGGTGGCTACACCTTC
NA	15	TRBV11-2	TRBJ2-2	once	CASSKGRENTGELFF	TGTGCCAGCAGCAAGGGGCGGGAGAACACCGGGGAGCTGTTTTTT
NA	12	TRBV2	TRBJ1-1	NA	CASSERLSEAFF	TGTGCCAGCAGTGAACGTCTCTCTGAAGCTTTCTTT
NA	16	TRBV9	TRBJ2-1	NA	CASSLDPGGITDEQFF	TGTGCCAGCAGCCTAGACCCTGGGGGGATAACGGATGAGCAGTTCTTC
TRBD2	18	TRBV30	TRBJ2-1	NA	CAWSASGGLKSSYNEQFF	TGTGCCTGGAGCGCTAGCGGGGGACTTAAGAGCTCCTACAATGAGCAGTTCTTC
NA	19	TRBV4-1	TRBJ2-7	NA	CASSQDLTGLRQWSYEQYF	TGCGCCAGCAGCCAAGATCTCACAGGGTTAAGGCAGTGGTCCTACGAGCAGTACTTC
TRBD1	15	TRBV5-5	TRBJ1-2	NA	CASNQPGTAPEGYTF	TGTGCCAGCAACCAACCCGGGACAGCCCCTGAGGGCTACACCTTC
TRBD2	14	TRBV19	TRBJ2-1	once	CASSIGSGGGEQFF	TGTGCCAGTAGTATAGGTAGCGGGGGCGGGGAGCAGTTCTTC
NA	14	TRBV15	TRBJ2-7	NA	CATSRDQASYEQYF	TGTGCCACCAGCAGAGATCAGGCGTCCTACGAGCAGTACTTC
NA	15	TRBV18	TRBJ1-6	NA	CASSPPGHKDSPLHF	TGTGCCAGCTCACCACCGGGACACAAGGATTCACCCCTCCACTTT
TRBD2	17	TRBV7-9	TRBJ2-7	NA	CASSLARTSGGDYEQYF	TGTGCCAGCAGCTTAGCGCGCACTAGCGGGGGAGACTACGAGCAGTACTTC
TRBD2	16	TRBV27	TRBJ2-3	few	CASSLGAGGITDTQYF	TGTGCCAGCAGTTTAGGAGCGGGGGGGATCACAGATACGCAGTATTTT
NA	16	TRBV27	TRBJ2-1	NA	CASSLSAGLTYNEQFF	TGTGCCAGCAGTTTATCGGCGGGCCTGACCTACAATGAGCAATTCTTC
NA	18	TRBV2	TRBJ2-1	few	CASSEGQAGQISYNEQFF	TGTGCCAGCAGTGAAGGTCAGGCAGGCCAAATCTCCTACAATGAGCAGTTCTTC
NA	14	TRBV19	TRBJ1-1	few	CASSIQVAWAEAFF	TGTGCCAGTAGTATCCAGGTCGCGTGGGCTGAAGCTTTCTTT
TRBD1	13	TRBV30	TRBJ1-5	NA	CAWGQGARQPQHF	TGTGCCTGGGGACAGGGGGCGCGGCAGCCCCAGCATTTT
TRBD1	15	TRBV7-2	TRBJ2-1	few	CASSFRDSSYNEQFF	TGTGCCAGCAGCTTTCGGGACAGCTCCTACAATGAGCAGTTCTTC
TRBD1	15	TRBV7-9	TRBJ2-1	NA	CASSSNRDSYNEQFF	TGTGCCAGCAGCTCAAACCGGGACAGCTACAATGAGCAGTTCTTC
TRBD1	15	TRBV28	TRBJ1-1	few	CASSSPGQLNTEAFF	TGTGCCAGCAGTTCACCGGGACAGTTGAACACTGAAGCTTTCTTT
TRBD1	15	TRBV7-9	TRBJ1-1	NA	CASSASGTENTEAFF	TGTGCCAGCAGCGCATCCGGGACAGAGAACACTGAAGCTTTCTTT
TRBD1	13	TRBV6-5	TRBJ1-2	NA	CASSQGDSYGYTF	TGTGCCAGCAGCCAGGGGGACAGCTATGGCTACACCTTC
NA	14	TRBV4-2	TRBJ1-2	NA	CASSQAGERRGYTF	TGTGCCAGCAGCCAGGCGGGGGAAAGGAGAGGCTACACCTTC
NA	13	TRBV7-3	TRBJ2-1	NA	CASSLMVANEQFF	TGTGCCAGCAGCTTAATGGTGGCTAATGAGCAGTTCTTC
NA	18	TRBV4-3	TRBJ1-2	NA	CASSQEFGFWQGTYGYTF	TGCGCCAGCAGCCAAGAGTTCGGGTTTTGGCAAGGCACCTATGGCTACACCTTC
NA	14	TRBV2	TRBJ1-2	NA	CASTKGVRGYGYTF	TGTGCCAGCACCAAGGGGGTCAGGGGCTATGGCTACACCTTC
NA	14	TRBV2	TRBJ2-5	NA	CASSVVRVGETQYF	TGTGCCAGCAGTGTGGTGCGGGTCGGTGAGACCCAGTACTTC
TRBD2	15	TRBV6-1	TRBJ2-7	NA	CASRLGLAGSYEQYF	TGTGCCAGCAGACTAGGACTAGCGGGGTCCTACGAGCAGTACTTC
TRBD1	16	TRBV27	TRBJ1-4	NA	CASSTLLGDRGEKLFF	TGTGCCAGCAGTACCCTACTAGGGGACAGGGGTGAAAAACTGTTTTTT
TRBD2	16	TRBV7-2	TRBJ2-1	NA	CASSLSGGAGFDEQFF	TGTGCCAGCAGCCTTAGCGGGGGGGCCGGGTTCGATGAGCAGTTCTTC
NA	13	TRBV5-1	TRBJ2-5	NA	CASSRRSIETQYF	TGCGCCAGCAGTCGGAGGTCTATAGAGACCCAGTACTTC
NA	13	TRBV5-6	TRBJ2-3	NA	CASSLTGTDTQYF	TGTGCCAGCAGCTTGACAGGCACAGATACGCAGTATTTT
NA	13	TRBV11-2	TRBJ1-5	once	CASSSQWGGDQHF	TGTGCCAGCAGCTCCCAGTGGGGGGGGGATCAGCATTTT
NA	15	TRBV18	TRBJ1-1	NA	CASSPLPSKHTEAFF	TGTGCCAGCTCACCACTTCCTAGCAAACACACTGAAGCTTTCTTT
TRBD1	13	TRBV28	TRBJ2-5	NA	CASRSTGQETQYF	TGTGCCAGCAGATCGACAGGGCAAGAGACCCAGTACTTC
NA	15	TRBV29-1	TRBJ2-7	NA	CSVETWKGDSEEQYF	TGCAGCGTTGAAACATGGAAGGGGGATAGTGAGGAGCAGTACTTC
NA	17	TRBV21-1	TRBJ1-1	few	CASSKAVTGTVNTEAFF	TGTGCCAGCAGCAAAGCTGTAACCGGGACAGTGAACACTGAAGCTTTCTTT
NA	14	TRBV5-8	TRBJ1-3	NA	CASGSLSSGNTIYF	TGTGCCAGCGGTTCCCTCAGCTCTGGAAACACCATATATTTT
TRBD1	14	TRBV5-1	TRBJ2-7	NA	CASSNRGRTYEQYF	TGCGCCAGCAGCAACAGGGGAAGGACCTACGAGCAGTACTTC
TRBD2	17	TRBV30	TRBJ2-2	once	CAWSVSLGGIYTGELFF	TGTGCCTGGAGTGTAAGCCTCGGGGGGATCTACACCGGGGAGCTGTTTTTT
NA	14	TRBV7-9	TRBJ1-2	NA	CASSLGQGHRGYTF	TGTGCCAGCAGCTTAGGGCAGGGGCATCGGGGCTACACCTTC
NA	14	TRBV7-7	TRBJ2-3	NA	CASSPEGSTDTQYF	TGTGCTAGCAGTCCTGAGGGTAGCACAGATACGCAGTATTTT
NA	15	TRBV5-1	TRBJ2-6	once	CASSLQNSGANVLTF	TGCGCCAGCAGCCTCCAGAATTCTGGGGCCAACGTCCTGACTTTC